This T cell receptor beta chain is drawn from a study of T cells in tuberculosis. Study information: IGRA-negative adolescents, IGRA-positive adolescents with latent tuberculosis and adults with active tuberculosis formed this South African cohort.

CDR1 is WSHSY and CDR2 is SAAADI in the germline V gene. This CDR3 region has 16 residues. V lost 4 bases to trimming and J lost 3 bases; unmatched junction nucleotides: 8. The study's findings and limits: Samples were chosen by availability of cryopreserved specimens. GMM-specific TCRs were nearer to active tuberculosis alpha repertoires, suggesting expansion.

To note about this clone: Its specificity is unknown.

TCRdb keeps only in-frame clones here, not all; method: immunoSEQ multiplex PCR. Of 20,000 to 30,000 clones in the sample, about 95% were seen once. The receptor comes from a donor aged 5 to 30 with latent tuberculosis or without tuberculosis infection. The chain recombines TRBV10-2 with TRBJ2-3; 9 positions match TRBD2. Sample: PBMCs. The CDR3, as DNA: TGCGCCAGCAGTGGTCCTAGCGGGGTAGCGACAGATACGCAGTATTTT. Translated: CASSGPSGVATDTQYF.